Below, one TCR beta chain is given with its context. The data are from a study of control samples from healthy donors and cancer patients. The germline gives CDR1 MGHRA, CDR2 YSYEKL. After removal of 3 bases from V and 5 bases from J, the junction contained 7 bases not matched to a gene. The CDR3 has 15 residues. The repertoire was sequenced with immunoSEQ multiplex PCR; TCRdb's copy has only in-frame clones and lacks some. The data hold roughly 400,000 clones, with about nine tenths observed a single time. The gene calls are TRBV4-1 and TRBJ2-7; the match to TRBD2 covers 10 bases. The receptor's source is a man aged 35 to 55 with head and neck cancer. The sequenced material came from PBMCs. The CDR3: CASSQRAGGPNEQYF. DNA of the CDR3: TGCGCCAGCAGCCAGCGAGCGGGAGGGCCTAACGAGCAGTACTTC.